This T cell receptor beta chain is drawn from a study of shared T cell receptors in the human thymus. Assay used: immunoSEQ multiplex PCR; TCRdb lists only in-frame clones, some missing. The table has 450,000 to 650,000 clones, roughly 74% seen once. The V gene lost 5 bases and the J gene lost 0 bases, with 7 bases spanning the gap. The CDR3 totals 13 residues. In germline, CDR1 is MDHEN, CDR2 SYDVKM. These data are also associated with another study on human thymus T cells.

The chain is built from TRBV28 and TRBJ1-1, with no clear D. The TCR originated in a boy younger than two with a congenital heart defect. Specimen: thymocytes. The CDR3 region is CASSAGVNTEAFF. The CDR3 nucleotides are TGTGCCAGCAGTGCCGGGGTGAACACTGAAGCTTTCTTT.